This T cell receptor beta chain was sequenced in a study of shared clonotypes between healthy human individuals (dated by TCRdb to about 2020). In terms of the full investigation: The cohort included three men and a couple of women between 18 and 49 years of age. For each donor, three plates each were used for CD4 naive and CD4 memory, two plates were used for CD8 naive, and one plate was used for CD8 memory. Blood TCR repertoires of roughly five healthy adults were deeply sequenced to estimate repertoire size and the extent of clonotype sharing between individuals. Different laboratories and diverse techniques were used to prepare libraries and sequence TCR repertoires, to increase sequencing depth and limit assay-specific biases. Leukapheresis yielded between about 0.9 and 9 billion PBMCs per donor. The research as a whole found: Higher generation probabilities were observed for clonotypes shared by all four sorted-subset donors than for non-shared clonotypes. Based on pairwise subsampling, the degree of clonotype sharing among donors was expected to be affected by sequencing depth. Sampling was limited to blood, and TCR repertoires in tissue likely differ from TCR repertoires in blood. The genetic and exposure-history diversity represented was limited by the small number of donors. Incomplete sequencing was indicated by rarefaction of sorted-subset datasets, despite the large sequencing depth. Across several donors, 5% to 6% of naive CD4, 3.5% of naive CD8, approximately 2.5% of memory CD4, and 0.3% to 0.45% of memory CD8 clonotypes were shared. Naive subsets generally had larger estimated clonotype richness than memory subsets.

The donors were healthy, HIV-negative adults with no recently reported acute infections or vaccinations. Every donor was a Caucasian adult residing in Nashville, Tennessee, USA. Magnetic negative selection was used to enrich CD4+ T cells, after which naive cells were positively selected on CD45RA and the negative fraction became the memory subset. After blood collection by leukapheresis, PBMCs were isolated using Ficoll-Histopaque density gradient centrifugation and then cryopreserved in the vapor phase of liquid nitrogen. Analytical flow cytometry was used to check the purity and quantity of every magnetically sorted T cell population. Each sorted fraction had its genomic DNA isolated and then quantified by UV absorbance on a Nanodrop 2000c. From the cysteine up to the phenylalanine, the CDR3 has a length of 15 residues. CDR3 DNA only is kept here, 45 bases in frame from base 1. From the germline V gene, CDR1 is MDHEN and CDR2 is SYDVKM. A distance of 15 bases separates the germline ends of V and J, which lose 3 bases and 6 bases respectively.

Using the deep immunoSEQ assay, TCR CDR3 regions were amplified from genomic DNA by multiplex PCR. Genomic DNA extracted from each cell subset was distributed evenly over all wells of several immunoSEQ 96-well plates, and each plate served as one replicate. For sorted subsets, approximately 210 ng genomic DNA, equal to tens of thousands of T cell genomes, was loaded into each replicate PCR. The purified libraries were quantified using a Qubit 3.0 fluorometer, sized with a Bioanalyzer 2100, and then quantified again using the KAPA Library Quantification kit. Every immunoSEQ 96-well plate was sequenced on a dedicated single-read 150-cycle Illumina NextSeq 550 flow cell. In the authors' own workflow: Because the immunoSEQ output included only junctional sequences and no quality scores, the filtering could not be the same as the filtering used for full-length reads. To assign V/J genes and CDR3, sequences were annotated against IMGT germline references using PyIR, a Python wrapper for IgBLAST v1.9. Any read was removed if the V/J assignment was weak (E-value above 1e-6), the CDR3 was missing, or the read contained stop codons, out-of-frame junctions, or ambiguous translated residues. V3J clonotypes were defined as sequences sharing the same inferred V gene, J gene, and CDR3 amino acid sequence. The percentage overlap between two repertoires was calculated by dividing the number of shared unique clonotypes by the size of the smaller repertoire. Repertoire richness was assessed with RTK rarefaction, the Chao1 estimator, and Recon v2.1 estimates of unobserved clonotypes. Generation probabilities for all TCRbeta clonotypes obtained by the gDNA method from a few donors were computed using OLGA. What TCRdb holds here is the immuneACCESS table cut down to in-frame rearrangements. Part of the clones is not present; checked against another copy, under half of the missing clones reflect an unresolved V gene, and the others are unexplained. V and J calls plus clone size are reproduced from that table; the DNA served to infer D and trimming. Across this sample there are some 1.5 million clones, with approximately 98% seen only once. The ten largest clones take up approximately 0.44% of the sample.

With respect to this clone: Its antigen has not been determined. Nothing much larger sits one base from this clone, and base qualities are not available.

The chain couples TRBV28 to TRBJ1-5; matching of 6 bases hints at TRBD1 as the D gene. This receptor was obtained from a man aged 25 to 40 in good health. The sample consisted of naive CD4+ T cells sorted from blood. This specimen's cell subset or site label, interpreted: CD45RA+ positively selected. The sequenced DNA: TGTGCCAGCAGTTTTCACAGGGTGAAACCTCAGCCCCAGCATTTT. This codes for CASSFHRVKPQPQHF.